The entry that follows covers one TCR beta chain sequence. Cohort assignment relied on participant-reported clinical history. Donors in Cohort 3 who had recovered were those with two negative PCRs, healthcare professional clearance, or resolution of their symptoms. The V and J ends lost 3 bases and 4 bases respectively, with 7 bases between them. From germline, CDR1 is MDHEN and CDR2 SYDVKM. CDR3 length: 12 amino acids. Repertoires were generated with immunoSEQ multiplex PCR, while TCRdb's copy carries only in-frame clones and drops some. This sample carries about 300,000 clones, nearly 90% of them seen once, and the ten largest clones take less than 6%. The data derive from a study of blood T cell repertoires in COVID-19. Study details: Acute-phase and convalescent COVID-19 samples originated in the United States, Italy and Spain.

The clonotype comes from a woman between 25 and 40 years old who had recovered from COVID-19. The sample was PBMCs or T cells enriched from blood (not recorded which). This rearrangement joins TRBV28 to TRBJ2-7; D is unclear. The CDR3 region has the DNA TGTGCCAGCAGTTTGTTACAATACGAGCAGTACTTC. Protein product: CASSLLQYEQYF.